These 30 T cell receptor beta chains share one sample of origin, sequenced in a study of T-cell memory formation after mild COVID-19. TCRdb processed the 5' RACE reads anew with MiXCR; each CDR3 protein has one entry. The table shows about 15,000 distinct CDR3 sequences, with over 20% occurring only once. The source material was PBMCs or a T cell subset sorted from them (not recorded which). These receptors came from a man aged 18 to 30 who had mild COVID-19 (a few samples of this study predate the infection). Cell type and time point are not known.

This clonotype has ten or more counts. V gene TRBV11-2 combines with J gene TRBJ1-1; D perhaps matches TRBD1 (5 bases). Germline assignment: CDR1 SGHAT and CDR2 FQNNGV. There are 15 residues in the CDR3. V was clipped by 0 bases and J by 7 bases, with 15 bases between them. CDR3 coding DNA: TGTGCCAGCAGCTTAGAAACCCTACCGGGGCTTGAAGCTTTCTTT. The encoded protein is CASSLETLPGLEAFF.

A word on this clonotype: An end of the junction does not agree with germline; a read error may underlie this. The CDR3 here is CASGEVREGRHF. In DNA, the CDR3 is TGTGCCAGCGGGGAGGTGCGGGAGGGCCGGCATTTT. The chain uses TRBV25-1 and TRBJ2-3, with 9 bases matching TRBD2. The V gene's germline CDR1 is MGHDK and CDR2 SYGVNS. The CDR3 is 12 amino acids.

This clonotype showed up many times. The V gene is TRBV5-1, the J gene TRBJ2-5; D unresolved. The germline V gene has CDR1 SGHRS and CDR2 YFSETQ. This CDR3 has 13 residues. Trimming cost V 3 bases and J 4 bases, with 10 bases left between them. CDR3 bases: TGCGCCAGCAGCTGGGAATTGGGAGAGACCCAGTACTTC. Protein: CASSWELGETQYF. The complete variable domain, with remaining parts taken from reference TRBV5-1 and TRBJ2-5, reads KAGVTQTPRYLIKTRGQQVTLSCSPISGHRSVSWYQQTPGQGLQFLFEYFSETQRNKGNFPGRFSGRQFSNSRSEMNVSTLELGDSALYLCASSWELGETQYFGPGTRLLVL.

This clonotype was observed at least ten times. The chain combines TRBV6-6 with TRBJ1-4; the match to TRBD1 covers 7 bases. Looked up from germline, CDR1 is MNHNY and CDR2 is SVGAGI (reference sequence). The CDR3 is 18 amino acids. Unmatched junction bases numbered 9, after V lost 2 bases and J lost 0 bases. Here the CDR3 reads CASSYNRDRDATNEKLFF. CDR3 nucleotides: TGTGCCAGCAGTTACAATAGGGACAGAGATGCAACTAATGAAAAACTGTTTTTT.

This clonotype has ten or more counts. The chain couples TRBV6-2 or TRBV6-3 to TRBJ2-5; D gene uncertain. The V and J ends lost 4 bases and 4 bases respectively, with 10 bases between them. Germline loops: CDR1 MNHEY, CDR2 SVGEGT. This CDR3 has 13 amino acids. The CDR3 DNA follows: TGTGCCAGCAGTTCGCCCTTCGGAGAGACCCAGTACTTC. The encoded protein is CASSSPFGETQYF.

This clonotype was counted many times. This chain connects TRBV15 to TRBJ1-4; no firm D call. V was shortened by 0 bases and J by 5 bases, with 10 bases between the two germline ends. Germline lookup yields CDR1 LNHNV and CDR2 YYDKDF (reference sequence). The CDR3 is 15 amino acids. CDR3 amino acids: CATSREGGLNEKLFF. Written as DNA, the CDR3 is TGTGCCACCAGCAGAGAGGGCGGACTGAATGAAAAACTGTTTTTT.

The gene calls are TRBV6-2 or TRBV6-3 and TRBJ1-1; D may be TRBD1 (5 bases). V shed 6 bases and J shed 6 bases, with 14 bases lying between them. The CDR3 is 13 residues long. Germline V gene data show CDR1 as MNHEY and CDR2 as SVGEGT. CDR3 sequence: CASRISMGPEAFF. DNA of the CDR3: TGTGCCAGCAGGATTTCTATGGGGCCTGAAGCTTTCTTT.

This clonotype was observed many times. The chain carries TRBV12-3 or TRBV12-4 and TRBJ2-6; D not certain. V lost 11 bases and J 4 bases, leaving 12 bases between the germline ends. The CDR3 loop spans 13 amino acids. The CDR3 coding sequence is TGTGCCGTAGCCCCTTGGGGGGCCAACGTCCTGACTTTC. Its translation is CAVAPWGANVLTF.

This clonotype was seen ten or more times. The genes are TRBV3-1 and TRBJ2-3, with 9 bases identical to TRBD2. CDR1 is LGHDT and CDR2 is YNNKEL in the germline V gene (reference sequence). The CDR3 covers 17 residues. The V gene end was trimmed by 4 bases and the J gene end by 0 bases; junction bases not matched to a gene: 8. The CDR3 reads CASSPLAGGPSTDTQYF. The CDR3 DNA sequence: TGTGCCAGCAGCCCCCTGGCGGGGGGGCCGAGCACAGATACGCAGTATTTT.

This clonotype was detected once. The V and J genes are TRBV12-3 or TRBV12-4 and TRBJ2-3; tentative D call: TRBD1 (5 bases). The length of the CDR3 is 16 residues. The germline V and J ends were trimmed by 5 bases and 1 base, with 16 bases remaining between them. The CDR3 loop is CASSNQKKGGTDTQYF. CDR3 coding DNA: TGTGCCAGCAGTAACCAGAAGAAAGGGGGCACAGATACGCAGTATTTT.

This clonotype has just one count. The rearrangement links TRBV7-2 to TRBJ2-5; TRBD1 or TRBD2 may be the D gene (6 bases each). Germline V gene sequence: CDR1 SGHTA, CDR2 FQGNSA. V was cut by 5 bases and J by 4 bases, with 17 bases left in between. CDR3 size: 15 residues. CDR3 amino acids: CASSNSEGGSETQYF. CDR3 DNA sequence: TGTGCCAGCAGCAATAGCGAGGGGGGCTCAGAGACCCAGTACTTC.

The sample holds many counts of this clonotype. The V call is TRBV7-8, the J call TRBJ2-7, with D hard to call. This CDR3 comprises 10 residues. Germline assignment: CDR1 SGHVS and CDR2 FQNEAQ. Between the trimmed V and J ends, which lost 1 base and 7 bases, there was a span of 2 bases. The CDR3 spells CASSLGEQYF. The CDR3 coding sequence is TGTGCCAGCAGCTTAGGGGAGCAGTACTTC.

This clonotype was seen many times. The V call is TRBV5-1, the J call TRBJ1-1, with D unclear. Trimming removed 2 bases at V and 1 base at J, with 9 bases between. This CDR3 has 14 residues. The germline V gene has CDR1 SGHRS and CDR2 YFSETQ. CDR3 sequence: CASSFGGGNTEAFF. The CDR3 nucleotides read TGCGCCAGCAGCTTCGGCGGAGGGAACACTGAAGCTTTCTTT.

The sample holds many counts of this clonotype. V and J are TRBV14 and TRBJ2-7, with 9 positions matching TRBD1. Losses at the gene ends were 5 bases for V and 0 bases for J; bases not matched to a gene: 8. CDR1 is SGHDN and CDR2 is FVKESK in the germline V gene. The CDR3 is 16 residues long. The CDR3 region is CASSERTGALSYEQYF. CDR3 DNA: TGTGCCAGCAGCGAGAGGACAGGGGCTCTCTCCTACGAGCAGTACTTC.

This chain uses TRBV20-1 with TRBJ2-7, with 10 bases aligning to TRBD1. V shed 6 bases, J shed 4 bases, and the junction held 3 bases outside the gene matches. The germline V gene has CDR1 DFQATT and CDR2 SNEGSKA (reference sequence). This CDR3 has 12 residues. CDR3 DNA sequence: TGCAGTGCCAGGGACAGGGGTTACGAGCAGTACTTC. It codes for CSARDRGYEQYF.

This clonotype has ten or more counts. This chain uses TRBV7-2 with TRBJ2-5; a weak D match, TRBD1 (5 bases). The CDR3 totals 17 residues. Germline CDR1 is SGHTA and CDR2 is FQGNSA. V was pared by 6 bases and J by 10 bases, with 30 bases between. This CDR3 is CASRQPTGPNPGWGQYF. The CDR3 DNA reads TGTGCCAGCAGGCAACCTACAGGACCCAACCCCGGGTGGGGCCAGTACTTC.

This clonotype has a count of ten or more. The chain uses TRBV20-1 and TRBJ2-7, with 8 bases lining up with TRBD2. There are 14 residues in the CDR3. Germline V CDR1 and CDR2: DFQATT, SNEGSKA (reference sequence). The ends lost 6 bases at V and 3 bases at J; junction bases unmatched: 10. CDR3 nucleotides: TGCAGTGCACCCCGGGGGACTAGTGTCTACGAGCAGTACGTC. Its protein is CSAPRGTSVYEQYV.

This clonotype was observed a handful of times. The chain combines TRBV7-3 with TRBJ1-1; no clear D gene. The CDR3 sequence is 14 residues long. Deletions cut 6 bases from V and 0 bases from J, with 11 bases between. Germline V lookup: CDR1 SGHTA, CDR2 FQGTGA. This chain's CDR3 is CASRPEPLNTEAFF. The CDR3 bases are TGTGCCAGCAGGCCGGAACCTTTGAACACTGAAGCTTTCTTT.

The CDR3 protein is CASSLAPTAYNEQFF. CDR3 sequence (DNA): TGTGCCAGCAGCCTCGCCCCTACGGCCTACAATGAGCAGTTCTTC. V is TRBV7-6 and J is TRBJ2-1; D is unresolved. Per germline, CDR1 SGHVS and CDR2 FNYEAQ. The CDR3 has 15 residues. Trimming cost V 5 bases and J 2 bases, with 13 bases left between them. Looking up the rest from reference TRBV7-6 and TRBJ2-1 gives the full variable domain: GAGVSQSPRYKVTKRGQDVALRCDPISGHVSLYWYRQALGQGPEFLTYFNYEAQQDKSGLPNDRFSAERPEGSISTLTIQRTEQRDSAMYRCASSLAPTAYNEQFFGPGTRLTVL.

The table lists this clonotype with many counts. CDR3 bases: TGCAGTGCCCGCGAGGGAGCGGGGAACACTGAAGCTTTCTTT. Translated: CSAREGAGNTEAFF. This chain uses TRBV20-1 with TRBJ1-1; D is ambiguous. The germline V gene encodes CDR1 DFQATT and CDR2 SNEGSKA (reference sequence). Between the trimmed V and J ends, which lost 6 bases and 1 base, there was a span of 15 bases. The CDR3 runs to 14 residues.

The chain uses TRBV9 and TRBJ2-7; tentatively, D is TRBD1 (5 bases). The length of the CDR3 is 14 residues. Trimming left V 3 bases short and J 3 bases short, with 13 bases between. Germline V CDR1 and CDR2: SGDLS, YYNGEE. CDR3 protein: CASSAAAGLYEQYF. The CDR3 nucleotides are TGTGCCAGCAGCGCCGCGGCAGGGCTCTACGAGCAGTACTTC. The entire variable domain, with the rest obtained from reference TRBV9 and TRBJ2-7, is as follows: DSGVTQTPKHLITATGQRVTLRCSPRSGDLSVYWYQQSLDQGLQFLIQYYNGEERAKGNILERFSAQQFPDLHSELNLSSLELGDSALYFCASSAAAGLYEQYFGPGTRLTVT.

In this sample, this clonotype turned up many times. The rearrangement links TRBV4-3 to TRBJ2-2, with 9 bases lining up with TRBD1. There are 17 residues in the CDR3. Trimming took 0 bases from V and 5 from J; bases not matched to a gene: 7. CDR1 is LGHNA, CDR2 YSLEER, per germline. Written as DNA, the CDR3 is TGCGCCAGCAGCCAAGAGGCCCGAGGACAGGGGACCGGGGAGCTGTTTTTT. Translation: CASSQEARGQGTGELFF.

This clonotype has ten or more counts. J is TRBJ1-2 and V is TRBV4-1, with D possibly TRBD1 on 6 matching bases. The V end lost 6 bases, the J end lost 0 bases, and 14 bases lay between the germline ends. The CDR3 consists of 15 residues. The V gene's germline CDR1 is MGHRA and CDR2 YSYEKL. The CDR3 region is CASSVRGLANYGYTF. Written as DNA, the CDR3 is TGCGCCAGCAGTGTTCGGGGGCTAGCTAACTATGGCTACACCTTC.

The table lists this clonotype with many counts. This sequence joins TRBV5-1 and TRBJ2-3, with 12 bases fitting TRBD2. Trimming cost V 4 bases and J 6 bases; bases outside gene matches: 9. The CDR3 is 16 residues long. CDR1 is SGHRS and CDR2 is YFSETQ in the germline V gene. The CDR3 DNA reads TGCGCCAGCAGCCTACTAGCGGGGGGACAGGCGGATACGCAGTATTTT. This translates into CASSLLAGGQADTQYF.

This clonotype was counted between two and nine times. At one of its ends the junction is not consistent with the germline gene, which may arise from a read error. The chain carries TRBV4-3 and TRBJ2-5, with D perhaps matching TRBD2 (5 bases). Germline-derived CDR1 and CDR2 are LGHNA and YSLEER. The CDR3 spans 17 residues. This CDR3 is CACSQGPGKVSQETQYF. In DNA form, the CDR3 reads TGCGCCTGCAGCCAAGGCCCGGGGAAAGTGTCTCAAGAGACCCAGTACTTC.

This clonotype was recorded at least ten times. J is TRBJ1-5 and V is TRBV29-1; weak D call: TRBD1 (6 bases). There are 13 residues in the CDR3. V was cut by 6 bases and J by 7 bases, with 16 bases left in between. Per germline, CDR1 SQVTM and CDR2 ANQGSEA. DNA for the CDR3: TGCAGCGTCGCCAGGGGAGTGGAGCAGCCCCAGCATTTT. This sequence encodes CSVARGVEQPQHF. Using reference TRBV29-1 and TRBJ1-5 for the parts outside the CDR3, the full variable domain is SAVISQKPSRDICQRGTSLTIQCQVDSQVTMMFWYRQQPGQSLTLIATANQGSEATYESGFVIDKFPISRPNLTFSTLTVSNMSPEDSSIYLCSVARGVEQPQHFGDGTRLSIL.

The chain is built from TRBV9 and TRBJ2-7; D is perhaps TRBD2 (6 bases). The CDR3 is 14 amino acids. Trimming removed 2 bases at V and 2 bases at J, with 11 bases between. Germline V gene lookup returns CDR1 SGDLS and CDR2 YYNGEE. The CDR3 is CASSVGGSTYEQYF. The CDR3 bases are TGTGCCAGCAGCGTTGGGGGGAGTACCTACGAGCAGTACTTC.

The chain recombines TRBV6-2 or TRBV6-3 with TRBJ2-7; D unresolved. CDR1 is MNHEY, CDR2 SVGEGT, per germline. The germline V and J ends were trimmed by 0 bases and 3 bases, with 6 bases remaining between them. There are 13 residues in the CDR3. The CDR3 reads CASSYSVFYEQYF. CDR3 DNA: TGTGCCAGCAGTTACTCCGTTTTCTACGAGCAGTACTTC.

This clonotype was counted only a few times. The chain employs TRBV29-1 and TRBJ1-5, with 7 bases that match TRBD1. V lost 3 bases and J lost 3; bases outside the gene matches: 2. The CDR3 covers 13 residues. Germline CDR1 and CDR2: SQVTM and ANQGSEA. The CDR3 DNA follows: TGCAGCGTTGAGGGGACAGACAATCAGCCCCAGCATTTT. Protein sequence: CSVEGTDNQPQHF.

V usage is TRBV6-4 and J usage is TRBJ2-3; 10 nucleotides agree with TRBD1. CDR1 is MRHNA, CDR2 SNTAGT, per germline. V lost 0 bases to trimming and J lost 4 bases; unmatched junction nucleotides: 1. CDR3 length: 15 residues. This chain's CDR3 is CASSDSTGGADTQYF. CDR3 DNA: TGTGCCAGCAGTGACTCGACAGGGGGCGCAGATACGCAGTATTTT.